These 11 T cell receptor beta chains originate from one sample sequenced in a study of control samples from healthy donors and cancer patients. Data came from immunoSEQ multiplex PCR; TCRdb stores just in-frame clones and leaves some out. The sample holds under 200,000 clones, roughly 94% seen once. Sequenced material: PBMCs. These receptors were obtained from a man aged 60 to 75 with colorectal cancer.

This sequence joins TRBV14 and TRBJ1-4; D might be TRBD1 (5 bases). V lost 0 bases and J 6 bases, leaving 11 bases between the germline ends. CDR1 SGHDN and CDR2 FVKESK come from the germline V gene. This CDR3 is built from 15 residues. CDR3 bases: TGTGCCAGCAGCCAAGAAAGACAGTCGCATGAAAAACTGTTTTTT. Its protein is CASSQERQSHEKLFF.

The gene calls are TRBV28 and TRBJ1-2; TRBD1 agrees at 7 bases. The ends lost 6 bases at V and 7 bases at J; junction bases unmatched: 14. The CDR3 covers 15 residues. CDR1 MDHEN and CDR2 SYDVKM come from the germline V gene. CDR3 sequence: CASSQRGQPWSGYTF. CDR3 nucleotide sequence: TGTGCCAGCAGCCAAAGGGGGCAACCCTGGTCTGGCTACACCTTC.

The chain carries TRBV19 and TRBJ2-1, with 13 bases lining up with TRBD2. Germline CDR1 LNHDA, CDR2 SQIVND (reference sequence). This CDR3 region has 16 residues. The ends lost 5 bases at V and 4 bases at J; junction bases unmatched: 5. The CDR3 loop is CASSLRLAGGYNEQFF. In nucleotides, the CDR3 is TGTGCCAGTAGTCTAAGACTAGCGGGGGGATACAATGAGCAGTTCTTC.

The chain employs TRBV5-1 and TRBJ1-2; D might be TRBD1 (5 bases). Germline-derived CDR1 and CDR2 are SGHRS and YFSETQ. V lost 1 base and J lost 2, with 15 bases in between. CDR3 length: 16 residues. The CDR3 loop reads CASSLLQGDANYGYTF. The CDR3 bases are TGCGCCAGCAGCTTGCTGCAAGGGGATGCCAACTATGGCTACACCTTC.

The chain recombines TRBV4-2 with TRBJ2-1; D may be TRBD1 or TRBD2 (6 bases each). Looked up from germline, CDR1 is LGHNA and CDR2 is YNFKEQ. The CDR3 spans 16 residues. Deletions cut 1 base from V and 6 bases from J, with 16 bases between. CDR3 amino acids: CASSQVDRKGGNEQFF. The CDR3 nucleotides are TGTGCCAGCAGCCAAGTCGACAGGAAGGGGGGCAATGAGCAGTTCTTC.

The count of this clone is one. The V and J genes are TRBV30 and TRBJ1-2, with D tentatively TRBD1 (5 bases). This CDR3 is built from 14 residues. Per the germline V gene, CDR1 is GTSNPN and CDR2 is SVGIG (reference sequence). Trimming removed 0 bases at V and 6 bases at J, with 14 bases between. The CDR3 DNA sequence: TGTGCCTGGAGTGTACAGGTGGGGGTGCATGGCTACACCTTC. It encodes CAWSVQVGVHGYTF.

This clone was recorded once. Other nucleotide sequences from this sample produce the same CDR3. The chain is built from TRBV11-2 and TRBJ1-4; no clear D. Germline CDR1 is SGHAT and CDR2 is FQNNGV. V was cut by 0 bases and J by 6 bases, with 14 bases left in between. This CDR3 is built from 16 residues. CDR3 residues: CASSLDSSLRHEKLFF. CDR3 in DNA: TGTGCCAGCAGCTTAGATTCGTCCCTTCGCCATGAAAAACTGTTTTTT. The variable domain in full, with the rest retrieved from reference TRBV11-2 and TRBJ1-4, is EAGVAQSPRYKIIEKRQSVAFWCNPISGHATLYWYQQILGQGPKLLIQFQNNGVVDDSQLPKDRFSAERLKGVDSTLKIQPAKLEDSAVYLCASSLDSSLRHEKLFFGSGTQLSVL.

The CDR3 here is CASSPTFTPPGETQYF. DNA of the CDR3: TGTGCCAGTAGTCCCACCTTCACTCCACCCGGAGAGACCCAGTACTTC. This chain connects TRBV19 to TRBJ2-5; D is ambiguous. Germline V gene lookup returns CDR1 LNHDA and CDR2 SQIVND (reference sequence). The CDR3 is 16 amino acids. V lost 5 bases and J lost 4, with 20 bases in between. Full variable domain (outside the CDR3, taken from reference TRBV19 and TRBJ2-5): DGGITQSPKYLFRKEGQNVTLSCEQNLNHDAMYWYRQDPGQGLRLIYYSQIVNDFQKGDIAEGYSVSREKKESFPLTVTSAQKNPTAFYLCASSPTFTPPGETQYFGPGTRLLVL.

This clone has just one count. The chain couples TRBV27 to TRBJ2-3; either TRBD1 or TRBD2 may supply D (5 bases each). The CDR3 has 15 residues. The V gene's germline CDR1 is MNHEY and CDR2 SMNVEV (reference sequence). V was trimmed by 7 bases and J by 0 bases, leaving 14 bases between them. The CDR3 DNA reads TGTGCCAGCACCTGGGGATGGGACAGCACAGATACGCAGTATTTT. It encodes CASTWGWDSTDTQYF.

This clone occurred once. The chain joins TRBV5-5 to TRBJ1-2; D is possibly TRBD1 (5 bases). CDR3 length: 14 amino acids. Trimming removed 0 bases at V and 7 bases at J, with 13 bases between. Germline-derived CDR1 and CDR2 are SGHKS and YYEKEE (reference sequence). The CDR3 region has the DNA TGTGCCAGCAGCTTGGGCCCAGGGTCGAGTGGCTACACCTTC. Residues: CASSLGPGSSGYTF.

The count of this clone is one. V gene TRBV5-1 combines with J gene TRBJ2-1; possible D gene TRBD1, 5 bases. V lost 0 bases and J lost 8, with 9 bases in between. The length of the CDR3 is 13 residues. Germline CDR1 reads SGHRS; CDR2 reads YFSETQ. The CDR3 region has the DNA TGCGCCAGCAGCTTGGACAGGTTAGATGAGCAGTTCTTC. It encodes CASSLDRLDEQFF.